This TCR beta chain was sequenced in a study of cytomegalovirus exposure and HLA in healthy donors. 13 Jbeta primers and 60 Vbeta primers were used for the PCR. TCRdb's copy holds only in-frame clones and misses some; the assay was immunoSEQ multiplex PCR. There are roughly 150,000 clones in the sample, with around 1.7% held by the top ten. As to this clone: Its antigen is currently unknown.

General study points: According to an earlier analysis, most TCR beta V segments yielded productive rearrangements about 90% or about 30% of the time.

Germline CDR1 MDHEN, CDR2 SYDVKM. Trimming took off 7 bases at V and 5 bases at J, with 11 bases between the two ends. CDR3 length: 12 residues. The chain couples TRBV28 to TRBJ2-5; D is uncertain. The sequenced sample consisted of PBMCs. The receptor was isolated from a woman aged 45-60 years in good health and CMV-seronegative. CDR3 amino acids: CASTAPRETQYF. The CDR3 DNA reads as TGTGCCAGCACAGCCCCCAGGGAGACCCAGTACTTC.